This T cell receptor beta chain was profiled in a study of blood T cell repertoires in COVID-19. The wider study: Sites in the United States, Italy and Spain provided acute and convalescent COVID-19 samples.

This clone appeared a single time. How the authors handled the data: Cell counts per sample came from amplifying reference gene primers. Assay: immunoSEQ multiplex PCR; the TCRdb copy retains only in-frame clones and omits some. That table supplies the V and J calls and clone size; D and trimming were determined from the DNA. The repertoire holds about 300,000 clones, just under 90% seen once, with less than 3.5% in the top ten. V gave up 4 bases and J gave up 4 bases, with 11 bases separating them. In germline, CDR1 is LNHDA, CDR2 SQIVND (reference sequence). The CDR3 runs to 13 residues. This study enrolled people aged about 18 to 100 from under 25 US geographic areas. It was within 2 weeks before study entry that exposed participants met a COVID-19 case.

The receptor was isolated from a woman in her fifties or sixties who had been exposed to COVID-19. The chain recombines TRBV19 with TRBJ2-7, with D possibly TRBD1 on 6 matching bases. Sequencing input: PBMCs or T cells enriched from blood (not recorded which). Written as DNA, the CDR3 is TGTGCCAGTAGTAACAGGGACGGTTACGAGCAGTACTTC. It is translated as CASSNRDGYEQYF.